This entry concerns a single T cell receptor beta chain. The entry originates in a study of control samples from healthy donors and cancer patients. The CDR3 contains 12 residues. The V and J ends lost 3 bases and 7 bases respectively, with 6 bases between them. The repertoire was sequenced with immunoSEQ multiplex PCR; TCRdb's copy has only in-frame clones and lacks some. The sample contains hundreds of thousands of clones, around 90% of which appear only once. The genes are TRBV12-3 or TRBV12-4 and TRBJ2-2; D remains unclear. The clonotype originates from a man between 40 and 49 years old with head and neck cancer. Sequencing was carried out using PBMCs. The CDR3 region has the DNA TGTGCCAGCAGTTTTATCGGCGGGGAGCTGTTTTTT. Its protein is CASSFIGGELFF.